This passage covers 27 T cell receptor beta chains from one sample sequenced in a study of blood T cells in healthy people across ages. The second PCR ran about 6 to 11 cycles with a sample-barcoded 5' primer and J-beta primers. One entry per CDR3 protein results from TCRdb running MiXCR on the 5' RACE reads. The sample contains about 1,500,000 distinct CDR3 sequences, 28% of which appear only once. Sequencing used blood. The receptors derive from a woman aged 25 to 39 in good health.

This clonotype was recorded a few times. A much larger clone sits a single nucleotide away, making a read error possible. The chain carries TRBV13 and TRBJ2-7; 9 bases align to TRBD2. The CDR3 totals 15 residues. Germline CDR1 reads PRHDT; CDR2 reads FYEKMQ (reference sequence). As DNA, the CDR3 is TGTGCCAGCAGCTTAGGGGGACTAGCAGGCTACGTGCAGTACTTC. Encoded protein: CASSLGGLAGYVQYF.

J is TRBJ1-2 and V is TRBV12-3 or TRBV12-4; 9 bases map to TRBD1. Germline trimming cut 4 bases from V and 8 bases from J; bases unmatched to any gene: 11. The CDR3 length is 15 residues. CDR3 sequence: CASSSPGTGIEGYTF. The DNA of the CDR3 is TGTGCCAGCAGTTCTCCCGGGACAGGGATAGAGGGCTACACCTTC.

This clonotype was counted at least ten times. V gene TRBV28 combines with J gene TRBJ2-1, with D possibly TRBD1 on 6 matching bases. The CDR3 is 13 amino acids. Per germline, CDR1 MDHEN and CDR2 SYDVKM. Trimming shortened V by 1 base and J by 7 bases, and 8 bases separated the two germline ends. CDR3 sequence: CASSLFRGNEQFF. DNA for the CDR3: TGTGCCAGCAGTTTATTTAGGGGGAATGAGCAGTTCTTC.

The chain has TRBV6-5 and TRBJ2-7; no definite D call. V lost 4 bases and J 7 bases, leaving 17 bases between the germline ends. The CDR3 spans 14 residues. CDR1 is MNHEY, CDR2 SVGAGI, per germline. The CDR3 here is CASSSTGSYNEQYF. CDR3 DNA: TGTGCCAGCAGTTCCACCGGCTCCTACAATGAGCAGTACTTC.

This clonotype was seen ten or more times. This rearrangement joins TRBV20-1 to TRBJ2-1, with D maybe TRBD2 (6 bases). CDR3 length: 13 residues. Germline V gene lookup returns CDR1 DFQATT and CDR2 SNEGSKA (reference sequence). Trimming stripped 6 bases from V and 4 bases from J, with 13 bases between. The CDR3 loop is CSAVGSRYNEQFF. The CDR3 nucleotides read TGCAGTGCCGTCGGGAGTCGTTACAATGAGCAGTTCTTC.

This clonotype was counted only a few times. The CDR3 region is CSARASAAGNQFF. CDR3 nucleotides: TGCAGTGCTAGAGCGTCTGCTGCGGGAAATCAGTTCTTC. This sequence joins TRBV20-1 and TRBJ2-1; TRBD2 is a possible D gene (6 bases). Germline V gives CDR1 DFQATT, CDR2 SNEGSKA (reference sequence). This CDR3 has 13 amino acids. V was clipped by 1 base and J by 13 bases, with 17 bases between them.

This chain uses TRBV25-1 with TRBJ1-6, with a tentative D call TRBD1 (5 bases). Germline CDR1 and CDR2: MGHDK and SYGVNS. This CDR3 has 17 residues. Trimming removed 7 bases from V and 6 bases from J, with 22 bases in between. DNA for the CDR3: TGTGCCAGCATTTCGTCCAAGAGGGGATTCTCTAATTCACCCCTCCACTTT. Translated, it gives CASISSKRGFSNSPLHF. Combining the CDR3 with reference TRBV25-1 and TRBJ1-6 gives the whole variable domain EADIYQTPRYLVIGTGKKITLECSQTMGHDKMYWYQQDPGMELHLIHYSYGVNSTEKGDLSSESTVSRIRTEHFPLTLESARPSHTSQYLCASISSKRGFSNSPLHFGNGTRLTVT.

The chain combines TRBV20-1 with TRBJ2-5; 9 bases match TRBD1. V trimming: 6 bases; J trimming: 5 bases; junction bases outside the gene matches: 7. The length of the CDR3 is 13 residues. Germline assignment: CDR1 DFQATT and CDR2 SNEGSKA (reference sequence). In DNA, the CDR3 is TGCAGTGCACGGGACAGGGATTGGGAGACCCAGTACTTC. Protein: CSARDRDWETQYF.

This clonotype was recorded many times. The chain joins TRBV10-3 to TRBJ2-5; possibly TRBD1 for D (6 bases). The V gene's germline CDR1 is ENHRY and CDR2 SYGVKD. This CDR3 region has 12 residues. V dropped 6 bases and J dropped 5 bases, with 10 bases sitting between them. The CDR3 protein is CAISLQGETQYF. As DNA, the CDR3 is TGTGCCATCAGCCTCCAGGGGGAGACCCAGTACTTC.

The chain combines TRBV6-2 or TRBV6-3 with TRBJ2-1; D may match TRBD1 or TRBD2 (6 bases each). V was shortened by 10 bases and J by 0 bases, with 16 bases between the two germline ends. CDR3 size: 15 residues. CDR1 and CDR2 from the germline V gene are MNHEY and SVGEGT. The CDR3 sequence is CATHDGGRSYNEQFF. CDR3 DNA: TGTGCCACCCACGACGGGGGCCGCTCCTACAATGAGCAGTTCTTC.

This clonotype was counted ten times or more. The chain recombines TRBV7-9 with TRBJ2-5; no definite D call. This CDR3 is built from 15 residues. The germline V gene has CDR1 SEHNR and CDR2 FQNEAQ (reference sequence). V was pared by 3 bases and J by 2 bases, with 13 bases between. The CDR3 is CASSFELQEQETQYF. The CDR3, as DNA: TGTGCCAGCAGCTTTGAGTTGCAAGAGCAAGAGACCCAGTACTTC.

In this sample, this clonotype turned up a few times. The chain joins TRBV25-1 to TRBJ1-2, with D perhaps TRBD1 (5 bases). The CDR3 sequence is 13 residues long. CDR1 and CDR2 (germline): MGHDK, SYGVNS. V lost 6 bases and J lost 4, with 12 bases in between. CDR3 DNA sequence: TGTGCCAGCAGCCCACAGGAGGCCTATGGCTACACCTTC. It translates to CASSPQEAYGYTF.

The chain couples TRBV6-2 or TRBV6-3 to TRBJ2-1; D is possibly TRBD2 (5 bases). CDR1 is MNHEY and CDR2 is SVGEGT in the germline V gene. The V end lost 5 bases, the J end lost 10 bases, and 18 bases lay between the germline ends. This CDR3 is built from 14 residues. In DNA, the CDR3 is TGTGCCAGCAGTGAGGGCAGGTTGATCGGGGAGCAGTTCTTC. Residues: CASSEGRLIGEQFF.

A word on this clonotype: It may be a read error: a sequence one base away is much more abundant. The CDR3 here is CASSDRTGRETQYF. The CDR3 DNA is TGTGCCAGCAGCGATCGGACAGGGAGAGAGACCCAGTACTTC. The genes are TRBV9 and TRBJ2-5, with 8 bases fitting TRBD1. V was pared by 3 bases and J by 4 bases, with 5 bases of the junction left unmatched. Germline loops: CDR1 SGDLS, CDR2 YYNGEE. The CDR3 length is 14 residues. Full variable domain (rest looked up from reference TRBV9 and TRBJ2-5): DSGVTQTPKHLITATGQRVTLRCSPRSGDLSVYWYQQSLDQGLQFLIQYYNGEERAKGNILERFSAQQFPDLHSELNLSSLELGDSALYFCASSDRTGRETQYFGPGTRLLVL.

This chain links TRBV24-1 with TRBJ2-5; 7 nucleotides align to TRBD2. This CDR3 has 15 amino acids. Germline V lookup: CDR1 KGHDR, CDR2 SFDVKD. J was trimmed by 4 bases and V by 6 bases; bases with no gene match: 10. CDR3 amino acids: CATSIGGGGGETQYF. CDR3 sequence (DNA): TGTGCCACCAGTATAGGCGGGGGTGGGGGAGAGACCCAGTACTTC.

This clonotype was observed many times. The chain has TRBV7-2 and TRBJ2-5; possible D gene TRBD1, 5 bases. Germline-derived CDR1 and CDR2 are SGHTA and FQGNSA. The V end lost 2 bases, the J end lost 5 bases, and 21 bases lay between the germline ends. There are 17 residues in the CDR3. CDR3 residues: CASSLSPRTIYRETQYF. The CDR3 nucleotides read TGTGCCAGCAGCTTATCCCCTAGGACAATTTATCGGGAGACCCAGTACTTC.

As regards this clonotype: The junction does not match germline at one end; this may be a read error. The chain combines TRBV14 with TRBJ1-6; TRBD1 agrees at 8 bases. The V gene's germline CDR1 is SGHDN and CDR2 FVKESK. The CDR3 covers 15 residues. This CDR3 is CACSQGQVYNSPLHF. DNA for the CDR3: TGTGCCTGCAGCCAGGGACAGGTGTATAATTCACCCCTCCACTTT.

This clonotype was observed many times. The chain has TRBV4-3 and TRBJ2-3, with 7 bases aligning to TRBD1. V lost 3 bases and J lost 2; bases outside the gene matches: 5. CDR1 and CDR2 (germline): LGHNA, YSLEER. This CDR3 has 15 residues. CDR3 coding DNA: TGCGCCAGCAGCCACAGGGGGACCTACACAGATACGCAGTATTTT. This translates into CASSHRGTYTDTQYF.

The V and J genes are TRBV11-2 and TRBJ2-1; 9 bases are shared with TRBD2. V was pared by 6 bases and J by 8 bases, with 11 bases of the junction left unmatched. This CDR3 has 15 residues. Per germline, CDR1 SGHAT and CDR2 FQNNGV. Here the CDR3 reads CASRNLAGAPYEQFF. DNA of the CDR3: TGTGCCAGCAGGAACTTAGCGGGAGCACCCTATGAGCAGTTCTTC.

This chain links TRBV13 with TRBJ2-1; 11 bases fit TRBD2. Losses at the gene ends were 0 bases for V and 4 bases for J; bases not matched to a gene: 8. CDR3 length equals 18 residues. Germline V gene lookup returns CDR1 PRHDT and CDR2 FYEKMQ (reference sequence). The CDR3 DNA sequence: TGTGCCAGCAGCTTAGGCATTTCTAGCGGGGGGACGTACAATGAGCAGTTCTTC. It translates to CASSLGISSGGTYNEQFF.

Comments on this clonotype: Sequence at one end of the junction differs from germline and may be a read error. This chain links TRBV7-9 with TRBJ1-1; D is unclear. This CDR3 region has 14 residues. In germline, CDR1 is SEHNR, CDR2 FQNEAQ (reference sequence). CDR3 amino acids: CASGLDGSNTEVFF. CDR3 nucleotides: TGTGCCAGCGGCTTGGACGGATCGAACACTGAAGTTTTCTTT.

This clonotype was seen repeatedly, ten times or more. CDR3 sequence (DNA): TGTGCCAGCAGCTTAGAGGGGGCCCAGGGGAAACTGTTTTTT. Residues: CASSLEGAQGKLFF. This sequence joins TRBV7-6 and TRBJ1-4, with 7 bases matching TRBD1. Losses at the gene ends were 1 base for V and 11 bases for J; bases not matched to a gene: 7. Germline V CDR1 and CDR2: SGHVS, FNYEAQ. The CDR3 loop spans 14 amino acids.

This clonotype was counted only a few times. The chain recombines TRBV3-1 with TRBJ2-7; no reliable D call. The V gene's germline CDR1 is LGHDT and CDR2 YNNKEL (reference sequence). The germline V and J ends were trimmed by 2 bases and 5 bases, with 19 bases remaining between them. CDR3 length equals 16 residues. CDR3 nucleotides: TGTGCCAGCAGCCAAATGGTTAGGACCCCTGCCAACGAGCAGTACTTC. Residues: CASSQMVRTPANEQYF.

Regarding this clonotype: The junction shows a germline mismatch at one end, possibly a read error. The gene calls are TRBV9 and TRBJ1-2; D unclear. There are 15 residues in the CDR3. Germline V CDR1 and CDR2: SGDLS, YYNGEE. CDR3 nucleotide sequence: TGTGCCAGCAACGTAGGAGAGGGAGCTAACTATGGCTACACCTTC. Its translation: CASNVGEGANYGYTF. The whole variable domain, remainder taken from reference TRBV9 and TRBJ1-2, is DSGVTQTPKHLITATGQRVTLRCSPRSGDLSVYWYQQSLDQGLQFLIQYYNGEERAKGNILERFSAQQFPDLHSELNLSSLELGDSALYFCASNVGEGANYGYTFGSGTRLTVV.

The V gene is TRBV28, the J gene TRBJ2-7, with 8 nucleotides matching TRBD1. The V gene's germline CDR1 is MDHEN and CDR2 SYDVKM. J gave up 0 bases and V 4 bases, and 8 bases lay outside the gene matches. The CDR3 is 16 amino acids. This chain's CDR3 is CASSSIGTGSSYEQYF. Here the CDR3 DNA reads TGTGCCAGCAGTTCGATTGGGACAGGAAGCTCCTACGAGCAGTACTTC. Complete variable domain (other parts from reference TRBV28 and TRBJ2-7): DVKVTQSSRYLVKRTGEKVFLECVQDMDHENMFWYRQDPGLGLRLIYFSYDVKMKEKGDIPEGYSVSREKKERFSLILESASTNQTSMYLCASSSIGTGSSYEQYFGPGTRLTVT.

The rearrangement joins TRBV7-9 to TRBJ1-2; D not resolved. Germline V lookup: CDR1 SEHNR, CDR2 FQNEAQ (reference sequence). CDR3 length equals 13 residues. Trimming took off 2 bases at V and 12 bases at J, with 16 bases between the two ends. CDR3 loop: CASSLRAARSHTF. Written as DNA, the CDR3 is TGTGCCAGCAGCTTACGGGCGGCCCGGTCCCACACCTTC.

To note about this clonotype: Germline and junction disagree at one end, which may indicate a read error. The chain links TRBV20-1 to TRBJ1-5, with 8 bases identical to TRBD1. The CDR3 contains 16 residues. Germline CDR1 is DFQATT and CDR2 is SNEGSKA (reference sequence). The CDR3: CSAEGGTGVSDQPQHF. The DNA for the CDR3 is TGCAGTGCTGAGGGGGGGACAGGTGTTAGCGATCAGCCCCAGCATTTT.